This is a list of T cell receptor beta chains from one sample in a study of T cells in Graves' hyperthyroidism and ophthalmopathy. TCRdb ran MiXCR on the multiplex PCR reads and lists one entry per CDR3 protein. In the table there are approximately 260,000 distinct CDR3 sequences, about 15% of which are singletons. Specimen: blood. These receptor sequences come from a woman aged 50 to 60 with Graves' hyperthyroidism that later progressed to Graves' ophthalmopathy. CDR3s leave out the opening cysteine and the closing phenylalanine or tryptophan. The order of the fields is CDR3 protein, J gene, V gene.

CDR3 protein: ASNRGLAGGGELF
J gene: TRBJ2-2
V gene: TRBV9

CDR3 protein: ASSLQGRGGTGELF
J gene: TRBJ2-2
V gene: TRBV28

CDR3 protein: ASSKGGRSNTGELF
J gene: TRBJ2-2
V gene: TRBV7-2

CDR3 protein: ASSIGTGTNSNQPQH
J gene: TRBJ1-5
V gene: TRBV19

CDR3 protein: AWRGGRDGYT
J gene: TRBJ1-2
V gene: TRBV30

CDR3 protein: ASTLYRERPDYEQY
J gene: TRBJ2-7
V gene: TRBV28

CDR3 protein: SVEQGARDTQY
J gene: TRBJ2-3
V gene: TRBV29-1

CDR3 protein: ASSVGYQETQY
J gene: TRBJ2-5
V gene: TRBV9

CDR3 protein: ASSLRTSGRGDNEQF
J gene: TRBJ2-1
V gene: TRBV4-1

CDR3 protein: ASSALAGGPHEQY
J gene: TRBJ2-7
V gene: TRBV19

CDR3 protein: ASSSDYSSGANVLT
J gene: TRBJ2-6
V gene: TRBV5-1

CDR3 protein: ASLRDSNYNEQF
J gene: TRBJ2-1
V gene: TRBV10-3

CDR3 protein: ASSQVWAEQF
J gene: TRBJ2-1
V gene: TRBV4-1

CDR3 protein: SVGGTGYGYT
J gene: TRBJ1-2
V gene: TRBV29-1

CDR3 protein: ASRSTSFGHEQY
J gene: TRBJ2-7
V gene: TRBV7-9

CDR3 protein: ASTYVPPPLDF
J gene: TRBJ1-1
V gene: TRBV2

CDR3 protein: ASSPISGDTFSYEQY
J gene: TRBJ2-7
V gene: TRBV6-1

CDR3 protein: ASSPPRTGSETQY
J gene: TRBJ2-5
V gene: TRBV18

CDR3 protein: SARARRAGATGELF
J gene: TRBJ2-2
V gene: TRBV20-1

CDR3 protein: ASSQGRQADKAKNIQY
J gene: TRBJ2-4
V gene: TRBV4-1

CDR3 protein: ASSLYFGADSTDTQY
J gene: TRBJ2-3
V gene: TRBV28

CDR3 protein: ASRDRVKSGANVLT
J gene: TRBJ2-6
V gene: TRBV19

CDR3 protein: ASSPSGTGYSPLH
J gene: TRBJ1-6
V gene: TRBV28

CDR3 protein: ASSFKAGGPMGTGELF
J gene: TRBJ2-2
V gene: TRBV28

CDR3 protein: ASSLGTAGALEQF
J gene: TRBJ2-1
V gene: TRBV11-2

CDR3 protein: ASSLGVSGRTDTQY
J gene: TRBJ2-3
V gene: TRBV12-3/TRBV12-4

CDR3 protein: SANLAGGAAYPEQF
J gene: TRBJ2-1
V gene: TRBV20-1

CDR3 protein: ATHRGNTEAF
J gene: TRBJ1-1
V gene: TRBV10-3

CDR3 protein: SATEGSGSTDTQY
J gene: TRBJ2-3
V gene: TRBV20-1

CDR3 protein: ASRRPSGGDSYGYT
J gene: TRBJ1-2
V gene: TRBV6-2/TRBV6-3

CDR3 protein: ASSPTGGGWNTEAF
J gene: TRBJ1-1
V gene: TRBV18

CDR3 protein: SGGLGEDIQY
J gene: TRBJ2-4
V gene: TRBV29-1

CDR3 protein: ASESAGGYKNIQY
J gene: TRBJ2-4
V gene: TRBV28

CDR3 protein: ASMGGGSNYGYT
J gene: TRBJ1-2
V gene: TRBV5-1

CDR3 protein: TSSLSTPKNIQY
J gene: TRBJ2-4
V gene: TRBV7-9

CDR3 protein: ASSYLGLAGGHEQF
J gene: TRBJ2-1
V gene: TRBV6-2/TRBV6-3

CDR3 protein: SASRGGTNEKLF
J gene: TRBJ1-4
V gene: TRBV20-1